The 30 T cell receptor beta chains reported below all come from one sample, sequenced in a study of blood T cell repertoires in COVID-19. Here immunoSEQ multiplex PCR was the method, and the copy in TCRdb shows in-frame clones only, minus some. The profile shows hundreds of thousands of clones, about 87% of them singletons. Specimen: PBMCs or T cells enriched from blood (not recorded which). The receptors were sampled from a woman aged 18-30 years who had recovered from COVID-19.

This sequence joins TRBV6-5 and TRBJ2-7, with a tentative D call TRBD2 (5 bases). Trimming took 5 bases from V and 6 from J, leaving 17 bases between them. The CDR3 contains 14 residues. Germline CDR1 MNHEY, CDR2 SVGAGI. The CDR3 reads CASSTSNAGGEQYF. The CDR3 DNA reads as TGTGCCAGCAGTACCAGTAACGCGGGTGGCGAGCAGTACTTC.

This chain links TRBV2 with TRBJ1-3; no firm D call. Germline CDR1 reads SNHLY; CDR2 reads FYNNEI. The CDR3 is made up of 14 amino acids. V shed 5 bases and J shed 2 bases, with 10 bases lying between them. CDR3 nucleotide sequence: TGTGCCAGCAGTCCATACGAGACTGGAAACACCATATATTTT. Translated, it gives CASSPYETGNTIYF.

The rearrangement uses TRBV5-1 and TRBJ2-1; TRBD1 agrees at 9 bases. The germline gives CDR1 SGHRS, CDR2 YFSETQ. V lost 4 bases and J lost 4; bases outside the gene matches: 9. The CDR3 totals 16 residues. The CDR3 sequence is CASSESPGQGYNEQFF. The CDR3 DNA follows: TGCGCCAGCAGCGAGAGCCCGGGACAGGGATACAATGAGCAGTTCTTC.

The chain has TRBV13 and TRBJ2-1; 9 bases line up with TRBD1. CDR1 is PRHDT and CDR2 is FYEKMQ in the germline V gene (reference sequence). This CDR3 spans 13 amino acids. The V and J ends lost 6 bases and 3 bases, in that order; junction bases with no gene match: 0. The CDR3 loop is CASRTGGYNEQFF. CDR3 in DNA: TGTGCCAGCAGGACAGGGGGCTACAATGAGCAGTTCTTC.

The chain joins TRBV11-2 to TRBJ1-2; D gene unclear. V was pared by 0 bases and J by 4 bases, with 15 bases between. This CDR3 contains 16 residues. Looked up from germline, CDR1 is SGHAT and CDR2 is FQNNGV. This chain's CDR3 is CASSLEITRKSYGYTF. DNA for the CDR3: TGTGCCAGCAGCTTAGAGATCACGCGGAAGAGCTATGGCTACACCTTC. Combining the CDR3 with reference TRBV11-2 and TRBJ1-2 gives the whole variable domain EAGVAQSPRYKIIEKRQSVAFWCNPISGHATLYWYQQILGQGPKLLIQFQNNGVVDDSQLPKDRFSAERLKGVDSTLKIQPAKLEDSAVYLCASSLEITRKSYGYTFGSGTRLTVV.

The CDR3, as DNA: TGCGCCAGCAGCTTGCTCAGATACACTGAAGCTTTCTTT. Encoded protein: CASSLLRYTEAFF. The V gene is TRBV5-1, the J gene TRBJ1-1; D is undetermined. Looked up from germline, CDR1 is SGHRS and CDR2 is YFSETQ. CDR3 length: 13 residues. Trimming shortened V by 1 base and J by 3 bases, and 7 bases separated the two germline ends.

The chain employs TRBV27 and TRBJ2-6, with a weak D call TRBD1 (6 bases). The CDR3 is 19 amino acids. With 2 bases removed from V and 0 bases from J, the gap between germline ends came to 17 bases. Germline CDR1 and CDR2: MNHEY and SMNVEV (reference sequence). This CDR3 is CASSLTGEGVLSGANVLTF. As DNA, the CDR3 is TGTGCCAGCAGTTTAACGGGCGAGGGGGTTCTCTCTGGGGCCAACGTCCTGACTTTC.

As to this clone: At one end the junction does not follow the germline gene, possibly because of a read error. The chain links TRBV29-1 to TRBJ2-5; TRBD2 matches 9 bases. Germline V CDR1 and CDR2: SQVTM, ANQGSEA. The CDR3 spans 14 residues. As DNA, the CDR3 is TGCAGCGTTGCCTCTAGCGGGGTGCAAGGGACCCAGTACTTC. Its translation: CSVASSGVQGTQYF. Using reference TRBV29-1 and TRBJ2-5 for the parts outside the CDR3, the full variable domain is SAVISQKPSRDICQRGTSLTIQCQVDSQVTMMFWYRQQPGQSLTLIATANQGSEATYESGFVIDKFPISRPNLTFSTLTVSNMSPEDSSIYLCSVASSGVQGTQYFGPGTRLLVL.

This clone was observed once. The chain is built from TRBV20-1 and TRBJ1-1; D gene uncertain. The CDR3 spans 13 residues. Per germline, CDR1 DFQATT and CDR2 SNEGSKA (reference sequence). V lost 3 bases to trimming and J lost 0 bases, with 8 bases between them. The DNA for the CDR3 is TGCAGTGCTAGTCAGGAGGTGAACACTGAAGCTTTCTTT. Amino acid sequence: CSASQEVNTEAFF.

V and J are TRBV7-8 and TRBJ2-7; tentative D call: TRBD2 (7 bases). The CDR3 has 14 amino acids. Germline-derived CDR1 and CDR2 are SGHVS and FQNEAQ. The ends were cut back, 5 bases at V and 6 bases at J, with 17 bases in the middle. CDR3: CASSTRGGIGEQYF. CDR3 bases: TGTGCCAGCAGCACGAGGGGGGGCATTGGCGAGCAGTACTTC.

The gene calls are TRBV5-5 and TRBJ1-2; D might be TRBD1 (5 bases). Germline V gene data show CDR1 as SGHKS and CDR2 as YYEKEE (reference sequence). The CDR3 extends over 16 amino acids. Trimming shortened V by 1 base and J by 3 bases, and 16 bases separated the two germline ends. The CDR3 DNA reads as TGTGCCAGCAGCTTGATCCGGGCAGGGAAAGACTATGGCTACACCTTC. Its protein is CASSLIRAGKDYGYTF.

This clone was observed a handful of times. The chain links TRBV5-1 to TRBJ2-7, with D tentatively TRBD1 (5 bases). The ends were cut back, 0 bases at V and 6 bases at J, with 10 bases in the middle. The CDR3 is made up of 13 amino acids. CDR1 SGHRS and CDR2 YFSETQ come from the germline V gene. In DNA form, the CDR3 reads TGCGCCAGCAGCTTGGGACAGAGAGGCGAGCAGTACTTC. This sequence encodes CASSLGQRGEQYF. The entire variable domain, with the rest obtained from reference TRBV5-1 and TRBJ2-7, is as follows: KAGVTQTPRYLIKTRGQQVTLSCSPISGHRSVSWYQQTPGQGLQFLFEYFSETQRNKGNFPGRFSGRQFSNSRSEMNVSTLELGDSALYLCASSLGQRGEQYFGPGTRLTVT.

The table lists this clone with a count of one. The rearrangement uses TRBV11-1 and TRBJ2-4; D might be TRBD1 (6 bases). Trimming pared 2 bases from V and 7 bases from J, leaving 12 bases between. The CDR3 has 14 residues. Germline CDR1 SGHAT, CDR2 FQDESV (reference sequence). The DNA of the CDR3 is TGTGCCAGCAGCTTACGGGACATTTATAACATTCAGTACTTC. Amino acids: CASSLRDIYNIQYF.

The genes are TRBV14 and TRBJ1-1, with 7 bases identical to TRBD1. In germline, CDR1 is SGHDN, CDR2 FVKESK. V gave up 7 bases and J gave up 5 bases; unmatched junction bases: 10. The CDR3 sequence is 14 residues long. CDR3 in amino acids: CASTSVTGKTEAFF. The CDR3, as DNA: TGTGCCAGCACCTCGGTGACAGGGAAGACTGAAGCTTTCTTT.

The chain carries TRBV27 and TRBJ2-7; 8 bases are a match to TRBD1. Germline trimming cut 0 bases from V and 5 bases from J; bases unmatched to any gene: 6. There are 15 residues in the CDR3. CDR1 and CDR2 (germline): MNHEY, SMNVEV (reference sequence). The CDR3 protein is CASSLSPGGRHEQYF. CDR3 sequence (DNA): TGTGCCAGCAGTTTATCTCCAGGGGGCCGCCACGAGCAGTACTTC.

This chain links TRBV12-5 with TRBJ2-3, with D possibly matching TRBD1 (6 bases). The germline V gene has CDR1 LGHNT and CDR2 FRNRAP. The CDR3 is 16 amino acids. Trimming took off 7 bases at V and 1 base at J, with 18 bases between the two ends. CDR3 sequence: CASAHRVAPGTDTQYF. CDR3 nucleotides: TGTGCTAGTGCTCACAGGGTGGCCCCGGGCACAGATACGCAGTATTTT.

The chain carries TRBV9 and TRBJ2-7; D gene uncertain. V shed 1 base and J shed 2 bases, with 10 bases lying between them. The CDR3 consists of 14 residues. Germline-derived CDR1 and CDR2 are SGDLS and YYNGEE. CDR3 bases: TGTGCCAGCAGCGTATCGGCGGAAACCTACGAGCAGTACTTC. This encodes CASSVSAETYEQYF.

The J gene is TRBJ2-4, the V gene TRBV4-3; 9 nucleotides align to TRBD2. In germline, CDR1 is LGHNA, CDR2 YSLEER. Unmatched junction bases numbered 9, after V lost 0 bases and J lost 0 bases. The CDR3 is made up of 19 amino acids. The CDR3: CASSQDLVLAGEAKNIQYF. DNA of the CDR3: TGCGCCAGCAGCCAAGATTTGGTTTTAGCGGGGGAAGCCAAAAACATTCAGTACTTC.

This chain uses TRBV4-3 with TRBJ2-2, with a tentative D call TRBD1 (6 bases). The CDR3 totals 14 residues. The V gene lost 0 bases and the J gene lost 8 bases, with 10 bases spanning the gap. Germline CDR1 and CDR2: LGHNA and YSLEER. The CDR3 protein is CASSQDVRGGELFF. The CDR3 region has the DNA TGCGCCAGCAGCCAAGATGTAAGGGGGGGGGAGCTGTTTTTT.

The chain joins TRBV27 to TRBJ1-6; TRBD1 agrees at 9 bases. The CDR3 runs to 15 residues. CDR1 MNHEY and CDR2 SMNVEV come from the germline V gene (reference sequence). Unmatched junction bases numbered 10, after V lost 6 bases and J lost 10 bases. CDR3 sequence: CASRSDRGRESPLHF. In nucleotides, the CDR3 is TGTGCCAGCAGGTCGGACAGGGGAAGAGAATCACCCCTCCACTTT.

The gene calls are TRBV5-1 and TRBJ1-1; tentatively, D is TRBD1 (5 bases). V was clipped by 0 bases and J by 0 bases, with 12 bases between them. The CDR3 length is 16 residues. In germline, CDR1 is SGHRS, CDR2 YFSETQ. In nucleotides, the CDR3 is TGCGCCAGCAGCTTGGTCTCAGGGCGTCTGAACACTGAAGCTTTCTTT. Its translation: CASSLVSGRLNTEAFF.

The CDR3 sequence is CASSLRDRGEKLFF. The CDR3 DNA is TGCGCCAGCAGCTTGAGGGACAGGGGGGAAAAACTGTTTTTT. J is TRBJ1-4 and V is TRBV5-1, with 11 bases lining up with TRBD1. Germline V gene data show CDR1 as SGHRS and CDR2 as YFSETQ. The V gene end was trimmed by 1 base and the J gene end by 8 bases; junction bases not matched to a gene: 1. This CDR3 has 14 amino acids.

The J gene is TRBJ2-2, the V gene TRBV11-3; perhaps TRBD2 as D (6 bases). Germline V CDR1 and CDR2: SGHNT, YENEEA. The CDR3 spans 17 residues. The V end lost 0 bases, the J end lost 5 bases, and 16 bases lay between the germline ends. The CDR3 protein is CASSLDRMGAGTGELFF. The DNA for the CDR3 is TGTGCCAGCAGCTTAGATCGCATGGGCGCGGGGACCGGGGAGCTGTTTTTT.

This chain connects TRBV14 to TRBJ1-6; TRBD1 matches at 7 bases. Looked up from germline, CDR1 is SGHDN and CDR2 is FVKESK. CDR3 length: 16 amino acids. Unmatched junction bases numbered 3, after V lost 4 bases and J lost 0 bases. The CDR3 region has the DNA TGTGCCAGCAGCCTGGGACAGAGCTCCTATAATTCACCCCTCCACTTT. Protein: CASSLGQSSYNSPLHF. The variable domain in full, with the rest retrieved from reference TRBV14 and TRBJ1-6, is EAGVTQFPSHSVIEKGQTVTLRCDPISGHDNLYWYRRVMGKEIKFLLHFVKESKQDESGMPNNRFLAERTGGTYSTLKVQPAELEDSGVYFCASSLGQSSYNSPLHFGNGTRLTVT.

The V and J genes are TRBV5-1 and TRBJ1-1, with TRBD1 matching 8 bases. The CDR3 extends over 14 amino acids. After removal of 4 bases from V and 6 bases from J, the junction contained 8 bases not matched to a gene. Germline CDR1 SGHRS, CDR2 YFSETQ. CDR3 nucleotides: TGCGCCAGCAGCCCCCCGGACAGGGCCCCTGAAGCTTTCTTT. This sequence encodes CASSPPDRAPEAFF.

The rearrangement uses TRBV9 and TRBJ2-7; the D gene is possibly TRBD2 (6 bases). CDR3 length: 15 residues. Germline CDR1 reads SGDLS; CDR2 reads YYNGEE. V lost 3 bases, J lost 3 bases, and 16 bases lay in between. The CDR3 coding sequence is TGTGCCAGCAGCGCGCACCGGGACTCCGACTACGAGCAGTACTTC. Its protein is CASSAHRDSDYEQYF.

This rearrangement joins TRBV9 to TRBJ2-3; 10 bases are shared with TRBD2. Germline CDR1 and CDR2: SGDLS and YYNGEE. V was pared by 3 bases and J by 0 bases, with 7 bases of the junction left unmatched. The CDR3 contains 17 residues. CDR3 coding DNA: TGTGCCAGCAGCGCTAGCGGGGGTCCAGCTAGCACAGATACGCAGTATTTT. Protein sequence: CASSASGGPASTDTQYF.

The V gene is TRBV5-6, the J gene TRBJ1-4; 7 nucleotides agree with TRBD1. This CDR3 comprises 16 residues. V gave up 0 bases and J gave up 5 bases; unmatched junction bases: 7. Germline loops: CDR1 SGHDT, CDR2 YYEEEE. CDR3 bases: TGTGCCAGCAGCTTGGTCCCGACAGGGAACAATGAAAAACTGTTTTTT. Translating it yields CASSLVPTGNNEKLFF.

To note about this clone: Different DNA sequences within this sample yield the same CDR3. The chain joins TRBV14 to TRBJ1-2, with 7 positions matching TRBD1. Losses at the gene ends were 3 bases for V and 4 bases for J; bases not matched to a gene: 2. CDR1 and CDR2 (germline): SGHDN, FVKESK. The CDR3 contains 13 residues. This CDR3 reads CASSQGQSYGYTF. CDR3 sequence (DNA): TGTGCCAGCAGCCAGGGACAGAGCTATGGCTACACCTTC.

The chain is built from TRBV7-2 and TRBJ2-5, with TRBD2 matching over 8 bases. Germline CDR1 and CDR2: SGHTA and FQGNSA. The trim removed 5 bases at V and 5 bases at J, leaving 13 bases unmatched. CDR3 length: 16 residues. CDR3 sequence (DNA): TGTGCCAGCAGCCAACATATCGGGGGGGCGAGTGAGACCCAGTACTTC. Translating gives CASSQHIGGASETQYF.